This is a list of T cell receptor beta chains from one sample in a study of post-analysis software for immune sequencing data. Each CDR3 protein gets one entry after TCRdb re-called the PCR reads with MiXCR. This table has over 250,000 distinct CDR3 sequences, 36% appearing once. The sample consisted of blood. These receptors all come from a girl between 5 and 17 years old with multiple sclerosis. Both conserved end residues are part of each CDR3. The order of the fields is clone size, V gene, D gene, J gene, CDR3 protein, CDR3 DNA. A D gene is named only where the DNA matches it firmly. Size values are once, few and many counts, or a class for expanded clones, and some rows have none.

-	TRBV27	-	TRBJ2-7	CASQVHGSYEQYF	TGTGCCAGCCAAGTTCACGGTTCCTACGAGCAGTACTTC
many	TRBV5-1	TRBD2	TRBJ2-3	CASSFLPGGDTQYF	TGCGCCAGCAGTTTCCTTCCGGGAGGAGATACGCAGTATTTT
many	TRBV20-1	TRBD1	TRBJ1-4	CSARDHGTANEKLFF	TGCAGTGCTAGAGATCATGGGACAGCTAATGAAAAACTGTTTTTT
many	TRBV7-2	TRBD1	TRBJ1-6	CASSLGQGGSPLHF	TGTGCCAGCAGCCTCGGACAGGGAGGCTCACCCCTCCACTTT
many	TRBV7-2	TRBD2	TRBJ2-1	CASSLASSGRHEQFF	TGTGCCAGCAGCTTAGCGTCTAGCGGGAGGCATGAGCAGTTCTTC
-	TRBV27	TRBD2	TRBJ2-1	CASSLSGLDHEQFF	TGTGCCAGCAGTTTATCGGGACTAGATCATGAGCAGTTCTTC
many	TRBV20-1	-	TRBJ2-6	CSAREVPGANVLTF	TGCAGTGCTAGAGAGGTTCCTGGGGCCAACGTCCTGACTTTC
-	TRBV2	TRBD2	TRBJ2-7	CASSEGSGRANSEQYF	TGTGCCAGCAGTGAAGGGAGCGGGAGGGCCAACAGCGAGCAGTACTTC
few	TRBV10-3	TRBD1	TRBJ2-2	CAISESGTGYDSDTGELFF	TGTGCCATCAGTGAGTCAGGGACAGGGTACGATTCCGACACCGGGGAGCTGTTTTTT
many	TRBV12-3/TRBV12-4	-	TRBJ2-1	CASSLSPMGRNNEQFF	TGTGCCAGCAGTTTATCCCCAATGGGCAGAAACAATGAGCAGTTCTTC
-	TRBV11-2	-	TRBJ2-3	CASSWDGSIDTQYF	TGTGCCAGCAGCTGGGACGGGAGCATAGATACGCAGTATTTT
many	TRBV3-1	-	TRBJ2-1	CASSQGDSDHNEQFF	TGTGCCAGCAGCCAAGGGGATAGCGACCACAATGAGCAGTTCTTC
-	TRBV27	-	TRBJ1-1	CASGSGPNTEAFF	TGTGCCAGCGGCTCCGGCCCGAACACTGAAGCTTTCTTT
-	TRBV13	-	TRBJ2-1	CASSLRGLRDEQFF	TGTGCCAGCAGCTTAAGGGGTCTGAGGGATGAGCAGTTCTTC
few	TRBV7-9	-	TRBJ1-1	CASSLERIFAEAFF	TGTGCCAGCAGCTTAGAAAGGATCTTCGCTGAAGCTTTCTTT
few	TRBV7-2	-	TRBJ1-4	CASSPDGRYNEKLFF	TGTGCCAGCAGCCCTGACGGTCGCTATAATGAAAAACTGTTTTTT